A selection of T cell receptor beta chains follows, all from one sample in a study of blood T cell repertoires in COVID-19. Clones were sequenced by immunoSEQ multiplex PCR, and TCRdb holds only the in-frame ones, with some missing. The sample lists 150,000 to 250,000 clones, roughly 77% occurring once. Material for sequencing was peripheral blood. All receptors come from a woman in her thirties or forties with COVID-19, enrolled during active disease. Both conserved end residues are part of each CDR3. Size tells how often a clone was seen (once, few, many) or the class of an expanded clone, and some rows leave it out.

v_call	clone_size	j_call	cdr3_aa
TRBV19	few	TRBJ1-2	CASRTLDREYGYTF
TRBV11-2	few	TRBJ1-1	CASSAPGQGRGLAFF
TRBV5-4	.	TRBJ1-1	CASSSGQGRGPAFF
TRBV7-9	.	TRBJ1-6	CASSSRLWGESGSPLHF
TRBV6-5	.	TRBJ2-7	CASSTTGLGEQYF
TRBV5-1	.	TRBJ1-3	CASSDLPGQGTGNTIYF
TRBV3-1/TRBV3-2	.	TRBJ2-5	CASSQGSGREQTQYF
TRBV5-1	.	TRBJ2-5	CASRGQGPLETQYF
TRBV6-5	.	TRBJ2-7	CASSQAAGSYEQYF
TRBV6-5	.	TRBJ1-3	CTVGGAGNTIYF
TRBV27	.	TRBJ1-5	CASSLKYSQPQHF
TRBV7-6	few	TRBJ1-3	CASSLNQGAGTGNTIYF
TRBV12-3/TRBV12-4	.	TRBJ1-5	CASSLRGNQPQHF
TRBV3-1/TRBV3-2	once	TRBJ2-7	CASSQVPAGLASYEQYF
TRBV30	.	TRBJ1-4	CAWSGDRAGGEKLFF
TRBV7-8	.	TRBJ2-1	CASSLRGEQFF
TRBV27	.	TRBJ1-2	CASSQKGSDGYTF
TRBV7-9	.	TRBJ2-3	CASTALTEGTDTQYF
TRBV11-2	.	TRBJ1-5	CASSSTEIQPQHF
TRBV4-3	.	TRBJ2-3	CASGRGSTDTQYF
TRBV9	.	TRBJ1-3	CASSLGDGNTIYF
TRBV7-2	.	TRBJ2-4	CASSQQRAGGTLAKNIQYF
TRBV16	.	TRBJ2-1	CASSQRGLAGEREQFF
TRBV19	.	TRBJ1-2	CASTWDSYYGYTF
TRBV29-1	.	TRBJ1-2	CSVGSTASYGYTF
TRBV3-1/TRBV3-2	.	TRBJ2-7	CASSQVDSGGYEQYF
TRBV5-1	few	TRBJ2-1	CASSSMSYNEQFF
TRBV5-4	.	TRBJ2-1	CASSLAGQGPNEQFF
TRBV30	.	TRBJ1-5	CAWAGGDQPQHF
TRBV7-9	.	TRBJ2-6	CASSHLRTGFFGANVLTF
TRBV18	few	TRBJ1-1	CASSPLGQGIGEAFF
TRBV7-3	.	TRBJ2-1	CASSLIGLAAADEQFF
TRBV5-8	.	TRBJ1-1	CASSLDRGLGTVNTEAFF
TRBV12-2	.	TRBJ1-1	CASRFGGSSSVNTEAFF
TRBV5-1	.	TRBJ2-7	CASSLGALAGGTEQYF
TRBV7-9	.	TRBJ2-1	CASSGGQGSYNEQFF
TRBV5-1	.	TRBJ2-7	CASSLDFPSYEQYF
TRBV7-8	.	TRBJ1-5	CASSLSQQASGQPQHF
TRBV9	.	TRBJ1-1	CASSVVSGRAATEAFF
TRBV7-9	once	TRBJ2-3	CASSSGLAGGRYFTDTQYF
TRBV5-1	.	TRBJ2-3	CASSLAGGKPDTQYF
TRBV30	.	TRBJ1-1	CAWSITTVNTEAFF
TRBV9	.	TRBJ2-1	CASNNRGPNNEQFF
TRBV5-6	.	TRBJ1-2	CASSYRAGYTF
TRBV5-1	.	TRBJ2-1	CASRQTGDSSYNEQFF
TRBV7-9	.	TRBJ2-3	CASSLGQSTDTQYF
TRBV20-1	few	TRBJ1-6	CSAYPPLHF
TRBV9	.	TRBJ2-1	CASSVRLGFHEQFF
TRBV5-1	once	TRBJ2-7	CASSLPGTGIAYEQYF
TRBV6-1	.	TRBJ1-5	CASSDERDQPQHF